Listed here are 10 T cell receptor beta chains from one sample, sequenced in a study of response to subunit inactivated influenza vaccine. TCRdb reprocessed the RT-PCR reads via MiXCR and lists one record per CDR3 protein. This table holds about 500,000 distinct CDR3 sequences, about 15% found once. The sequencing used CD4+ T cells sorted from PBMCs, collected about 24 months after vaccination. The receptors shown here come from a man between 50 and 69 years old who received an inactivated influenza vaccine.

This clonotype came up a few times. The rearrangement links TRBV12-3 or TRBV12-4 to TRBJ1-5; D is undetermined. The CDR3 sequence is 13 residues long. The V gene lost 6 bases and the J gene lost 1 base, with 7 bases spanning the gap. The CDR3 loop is CASREQSNQPQHF. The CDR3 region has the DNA TGTGCCAGCAGAGAACAGAGCAATCAGCCCCAGCATTTT.

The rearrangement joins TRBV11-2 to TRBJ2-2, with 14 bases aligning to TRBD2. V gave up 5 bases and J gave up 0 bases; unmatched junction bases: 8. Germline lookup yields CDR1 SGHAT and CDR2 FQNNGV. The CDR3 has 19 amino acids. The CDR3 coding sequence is TGTGCCAGCAGCCACGGACTAGCGGGAGGACCAACGAACACCGGGGAGCTGTTTTTT. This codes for CASSHGLAGGPTNTGELFF.

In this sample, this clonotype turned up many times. The CDR3 nucleotides are TGTGCCAGCAGCTTGGGGCAGGCTACTGGGCCCCAGCATTTT. This translates into CASSLGQATGPQHF. The genes are TRBV5-6 and TRBJ1-5; no firm D call. Per germline, CDR1 SGHDT and CDR2 YYEEEE. Trimming took off 0 bases at V and 9 bases at J, with 13 bases between the two ends. CDR3 size: 14 residues.

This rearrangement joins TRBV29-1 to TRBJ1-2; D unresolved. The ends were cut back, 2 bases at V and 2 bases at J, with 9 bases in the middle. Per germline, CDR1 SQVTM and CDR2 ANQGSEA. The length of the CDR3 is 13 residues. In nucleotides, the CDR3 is TGCAGCGTTGAACGCGGGCTGAACTATGGCTACACCTTC. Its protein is CSVERGLNYGYTF.

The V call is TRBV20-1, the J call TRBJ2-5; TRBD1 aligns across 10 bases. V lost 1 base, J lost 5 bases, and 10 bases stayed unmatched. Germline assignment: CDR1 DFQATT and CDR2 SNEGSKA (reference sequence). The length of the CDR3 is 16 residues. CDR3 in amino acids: CSARVSGTGVWETQYF. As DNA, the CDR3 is TGCAGTGCTAGAGTCTCTGGGACAGGGGTTTGGGAGACCCAGTACTTC.

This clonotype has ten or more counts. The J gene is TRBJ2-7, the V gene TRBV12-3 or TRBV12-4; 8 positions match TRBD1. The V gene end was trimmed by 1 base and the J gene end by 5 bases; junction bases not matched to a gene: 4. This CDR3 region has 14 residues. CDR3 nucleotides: TGTGCCAGCAGTTTAGGTCCAGGGGGCCACGAGCAGTACTTC. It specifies CASSLGPGGHEQYF.

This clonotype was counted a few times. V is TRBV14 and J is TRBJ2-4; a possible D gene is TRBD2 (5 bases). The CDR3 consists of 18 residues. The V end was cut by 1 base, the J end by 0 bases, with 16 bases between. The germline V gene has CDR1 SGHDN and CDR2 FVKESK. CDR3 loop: CASSQGSWSRGAKNIQYF. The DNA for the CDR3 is TGTGCCAGCAGCCAAGGCTCCTGGAGCCGGGGAGCCAAAAACATTCAGTACTTC. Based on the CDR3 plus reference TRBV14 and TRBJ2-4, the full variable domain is EAGVTQFPSHSVIEKGQTVTLRCDPISGHDNLYWYRRVMGKEIKFLLHFVKESKQDESGMPNNRFLAERTGGTYSTLKVQPAELEDSGVYFCASSQGSWSRGAKNIQYFGAGTRLSVL.

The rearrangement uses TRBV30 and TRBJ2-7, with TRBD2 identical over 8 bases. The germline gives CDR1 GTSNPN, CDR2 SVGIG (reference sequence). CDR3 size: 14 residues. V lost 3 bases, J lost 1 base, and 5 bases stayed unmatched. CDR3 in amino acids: CAWSRSGGSYEQYF. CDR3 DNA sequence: TGTGCCTGGAGCAGGTCGGGAGGGTCCTACGAGCAGTACTTC.

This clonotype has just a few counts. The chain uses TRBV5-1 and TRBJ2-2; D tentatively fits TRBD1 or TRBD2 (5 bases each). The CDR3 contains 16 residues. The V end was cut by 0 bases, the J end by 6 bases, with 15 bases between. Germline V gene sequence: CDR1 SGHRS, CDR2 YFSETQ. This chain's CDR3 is CASSLAGRESAGELFF. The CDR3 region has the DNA TGCGCCAGCAGCTTGGCCGGCAGGGAGAGTGCCGGGGAGCTGTTTTTT.

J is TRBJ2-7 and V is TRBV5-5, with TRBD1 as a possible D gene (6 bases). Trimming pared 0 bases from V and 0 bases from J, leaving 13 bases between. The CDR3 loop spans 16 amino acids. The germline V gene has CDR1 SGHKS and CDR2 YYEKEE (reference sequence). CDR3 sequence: CASSLEGQDSSYEQYF. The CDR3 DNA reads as TGTGCCAGCAGCTTGGAGGGTCAGGACAGCTCCTACGAGCAGTACTTC. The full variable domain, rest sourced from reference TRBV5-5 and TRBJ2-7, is DAGVTQSPTHLIKTRGQQVTLRCSPISGHKSVSWYQQVLGQGPQFIFQYYEKEERGRGNFPDRFSARQFPNYSSELNVNALLLGDSALYLCASSLEGQDSSYEQYFGPGTRLTVT.